The subject of this entry is one TCR beta chain. Its antigen has not been determined. Base qualities are missing; no much larger clone stands one base away. Peripheral blood CD8+ and CD4+ T cells from healthy donors, Susac syndrome patients and multiple sclerosis patients were profiled by high-throughput TCR beta sequencing. Treatment-naive patients with stable or active relapsing-remitting disease fulfilling revised McDonald criteria were used as multiple sclerosis controls. Bulk CD8+ and CD4+ T cells were purified by magnetic negative isolation, whereas CD8+ TEMRA cells were enriched by FACS. Blood was drawn into EDTA tubes, processed within 24 hours, and PBMCs were isolated by density gradient centrifugation. PBMCs intended for TCR sequencing were frozen in liquid nitrogen and were later thawed in a 37 degrees C water bath. The sorted or isolated CD4+, CD8+ and CD8+ TEMRA cells reached a purity of at least 90%.

The germline V and J ends show losses of 4 bases and 7 bases respectively, and no gene match explains 9 bases of the junction. The CDR1 and CDR2 encoded by the germline V gene are SGDLS and YYNGEE. Spanning cysteine to phenylalanine, the CDR3 consists of 15 amino acids. The entry retains the CDR3 DNA only, 45 bases that are in frame from base 1. The record originates from a study of CD8 T cells in Susac syndrome (dated 2019 in TCRdb). Regarding the complete study: Repertoire sequencing was used to test whether CD8+ T cell activation and differentiation in Susac syndrome was antigen driven. CD8+ T cell repertoire clonality was compared between fewer than 13 healthy donors, approximately 14 Susac syndrome patients and around 16 multiple sclerosis patients. General findings and caveats noted by the study authors: The number of individuals in the TCR sequencing and HLA analysis was acknowledged as relatively small.

RNA was extracted using the RNeasy kit, and roughly 0.45 to 1 microgram was reverse transcribed with random hexamers. The immunoSEQ multiplex PCR assay, which covers 54 Vbeta and 13 Jbeta segments, was used to amplify TCR beta CDR3 regions. To correct PCR amplification bias, a synthetic template baseline was used for both primer optimization and computational correction. The study's own analysis went as follows. Reads were annotated to V, D and J genes per IMGT and analyzed with immunoSEQ Analyzer, keeping only productive sequences. Clonality was computed as one minus Shannon entropy normalized by log2 of the number of productive unique sequences. For each patient and control, public and private clones were evaluated among the 100 most prevalent clones. A clone was defined as Susac-specific if it was absent from the healthy and MS cohorts, from more than 850 published viral clones and from other ImmuneACCESS disease sequences. TCRdb applied fastp at Q25 and MiXCR to the public reads, then kept only in-frame beta chains. Each CDR3 protein gets just one entry, which takes the most common genes and DNA from the rows behind it. The V and J calls reflect TCRdb's pipeline rather than the authors' work. The sample table holds approximately 110,000 distinct CDR3 sequences, of which roughly 93% were seen once. Around 0.3% of the sample belongs to the ten largest clones.

The sequence came from a human donor with multiple sclerosis. The chain uses TRBV9 and TRBJ2-2, and 8 bases in between align with TRBD2. Sequenced material: CD8+ T cells from PBMCs. The sequenced DNA is TGTGCCAGCAGCCCCGGGACTAGATCAGGCGGGGAGCTGTTTTTT. Its amino acids are CASSPGTRSGGELFF.